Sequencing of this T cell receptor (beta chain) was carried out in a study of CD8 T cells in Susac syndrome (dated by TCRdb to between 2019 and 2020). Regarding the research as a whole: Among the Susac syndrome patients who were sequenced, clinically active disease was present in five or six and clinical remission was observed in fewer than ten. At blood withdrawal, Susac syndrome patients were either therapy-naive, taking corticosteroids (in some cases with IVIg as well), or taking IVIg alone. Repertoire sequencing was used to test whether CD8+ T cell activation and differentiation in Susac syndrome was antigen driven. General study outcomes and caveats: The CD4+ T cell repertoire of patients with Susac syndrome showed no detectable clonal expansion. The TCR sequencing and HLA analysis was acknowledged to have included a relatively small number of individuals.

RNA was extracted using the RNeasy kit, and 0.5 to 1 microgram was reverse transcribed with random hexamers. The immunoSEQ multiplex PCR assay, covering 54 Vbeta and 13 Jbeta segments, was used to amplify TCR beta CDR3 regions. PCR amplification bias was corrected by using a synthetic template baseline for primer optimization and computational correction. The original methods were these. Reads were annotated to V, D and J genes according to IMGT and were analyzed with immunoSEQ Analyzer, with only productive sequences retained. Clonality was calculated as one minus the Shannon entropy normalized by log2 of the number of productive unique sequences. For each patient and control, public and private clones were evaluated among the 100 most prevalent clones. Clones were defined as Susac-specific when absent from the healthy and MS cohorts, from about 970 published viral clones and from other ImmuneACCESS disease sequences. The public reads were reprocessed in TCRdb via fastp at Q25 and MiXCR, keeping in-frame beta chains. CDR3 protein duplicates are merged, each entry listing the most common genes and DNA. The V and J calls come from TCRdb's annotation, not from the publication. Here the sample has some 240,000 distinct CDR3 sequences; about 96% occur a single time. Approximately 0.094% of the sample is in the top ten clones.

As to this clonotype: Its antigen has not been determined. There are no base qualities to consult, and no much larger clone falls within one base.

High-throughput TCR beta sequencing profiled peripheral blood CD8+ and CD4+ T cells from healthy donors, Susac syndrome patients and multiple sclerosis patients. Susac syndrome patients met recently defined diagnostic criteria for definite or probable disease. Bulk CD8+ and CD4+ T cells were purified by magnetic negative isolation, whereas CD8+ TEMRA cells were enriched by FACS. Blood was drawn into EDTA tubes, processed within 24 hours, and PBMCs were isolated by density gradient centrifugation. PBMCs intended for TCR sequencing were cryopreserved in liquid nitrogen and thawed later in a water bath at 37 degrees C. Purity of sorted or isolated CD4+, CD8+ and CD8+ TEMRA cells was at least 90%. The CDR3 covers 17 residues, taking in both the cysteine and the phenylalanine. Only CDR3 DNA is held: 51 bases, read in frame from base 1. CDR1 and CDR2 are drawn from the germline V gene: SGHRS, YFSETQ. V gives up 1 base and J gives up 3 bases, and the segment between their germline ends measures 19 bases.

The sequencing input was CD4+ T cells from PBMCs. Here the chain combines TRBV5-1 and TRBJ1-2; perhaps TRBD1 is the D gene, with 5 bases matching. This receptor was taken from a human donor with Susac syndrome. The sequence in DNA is TGCGCCAGCAGCTTGTCCCTGGGGGGAGCCCAAGACTATGGCTACACCTTC. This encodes CASSLSLGGAQDYGYTF.